Sequencing of this TCR beta chain was carried out in a study of shared clonotypes between healthy human individuals. The repertoire was sequenced with immunoSEQ multiplex PCR; TCRdb's copy has only in-frame clones and lacks some. The table has roughly 700,000 clones, less than 85% seen once. Germline-derived CDR1 and CDR2 are SNHLY and FYNNEI. There are 13 residues in the CDR3. Trimming removed 4 bases from V and 6 bases from J; junction bases left unmatched: 3. The donors, all of them Caucasian adults, lived in Nashville, Tennessee. This receptor was identified in a woman in her thirties in good health. Sequencing was carried out using memory CD4+ T cells sorted from blood. The subset: CD45RA-negative fraction. The chain recombines TRBV2 with TRBJ2-3; 8 bases agree with TRBD1. This CDR3 reads CASSGQGMDTQYF. DNA for the CDR3: TGTGCCAGCAGTGGACAGGGGATGGATACGCAGTATTTT. Full variable domain (rest looked up from reference TRBV2 and TRBJ2-3): EPEVTQTPSHQVTQMGQEVILRCVPISNHLYFYWYRQILGQKVEFLVSFYNNEISEKSEIFDDQFSVERPDGSNFTLKIRSTKLEDSAMYFCASSGQGMDTQYFGPGTRLTVL.